A single TCR beta chain is shown here with its context. Arm-PCR of CDR3 regions and iRepertoire HTBI primers were the basis on which TCR beta libraries were built. TCRdb processed the multiplex PCR reads anew with MiXCR; each CDR3 protein has one entry. The profile shows some 330,000 distinct CDR3 sequences, about 12% of them singletons. The time point here: newly diagnosed GD, antithyroid drugs for less than 3 months. Extracted PBMC RNA gave rise to the TCR library. This sample stems from a study of regulatory T cells in long-lasting Graves disease. This CDR3 comprises 14 residues. The germline V gene has CDR1 MNHEY and CDR2 SVGEGT. V lost 6 bases, J lost 2 bases, and 11 bases lay in between. These same data were also listed under a study on T cells in Graves' hyperthyroidism and ophthalmopathy. That report adds: Clinical symptoms, serum thyroxine and TRAb, thyroid ultrasound and orbital computed tomography together formed the diagnostic basis.

The rearrangement links TRBV6-2 or TRBV6-3 to TRBJ2-1; D tentatively fits TRBD1 or TRBD2 (5 bases each). The sequence was collected from a woman under 30 with Graves disease. The material was peripheral blood mononuclear cells (PBMCs), obtained at new diagnosis, from a patient treated with antithyroid drugs. CDR3 sequence: CASRPGTPYNEQFF. DNA of the CDR3: TGTGCCAGCAGGCCCGGGACCCCCTACAATGAGCAGTTCTTC.